This record covers a single TCR beta chain. TCRdb's copy holds only in-frame clones and misses some; the assay was immunoSEQ multiplex PCR. The sample lists roughly 67,000 clones, about 80% seen once, with 12% in the top ten. The data belong to a study of T cell responses to AZD1222 COVID-19 vaccine. The CDR3 is 14 amino acids. Trimming stripped 2 bases from V and 2 bases from J, with 8 bases between. Germline V gene sequence: CDR1 MNHEY, CDR2 SVGEGT. The source of this sequence is an adult in good health. The specimen was peripheral blood, collected on day 0 of AZD1222 vaccination. V usage is TRBV6-2 or TRBV6-3 and J usage is TRBJ2-3; D may be TRBD1 (6 bases). As DNA, the CDR3 is TGTGCCAGCAGTTACGGACAGTTCACAGATACGCAGTATTTT. It translates to CASSYGQFTDTQYF.